One sample yielded the 3 T cell receptor beta chains listed below, sequenced in a study of control samples from healthy donors and cancer patients. Clones were read by immunoSEQ multiplex PCR, and TCRdb kept only the in-frame ones, dropping some. The table lists about 140,000 clones, roughly 88% of them singletons, with less than 2% in the top ten. Material: blood. Receptors originate from a man aged 18 to 35 in good health.

The chain links TRBV7-3 to TRBJ2-1; 7 bases match TRBD1. V lost 0 bases and J lost 8; bases outside the gene matches: 4. Germline V gives CDR1 SGHTA, CDR2 FQGTGA. The CDR3 consists of 14 residues. CDR3 amino acids: CASSLTTGSDEQFF. DNA of the CDR3: TGTGCCAGCAGCTTAACGACAGGGTCGGATGAGCAGTTCTTC.

This chain uses TRBV10-2 with TRBJ2-7, with a tentative D call TRBD1 (5 bases). Germline CDR1 is WSHSY and CDR2 is SAAADI. Trimming cost V 0 bases and J 3 bases, with 9 bases left between them. CDR3 length: 14 amino acids. The CDR3 sequence is CASSESRQGYEQYF. As DNA, the CDR3 is TGCGCCAGCAGTGAGTCGCGGCAGGGCTACGAGCAGTACTTC.

This chain uses TRBV11-2 with TRBJ1-1; D may be TRBD1 (5 bases). The length of the CDR3 is 13 residues. Per the germline V gene, CDR1 is SGHAT and CDR2 is FQNNGV. Trimming cost V 3 bases and J 4 bases, with 9 bases left between them. CDR3 DNA: TGTGCCAGCAGCTTTCTAAGGGGCACTGAAGCTTTCTTT. Encoded protein: CASSFLRGTEAFF.